The 5 T cell receptor beta chains below were found in one sample sequenced in a study of blood T cell repertoires in COVID-19. TCRdb's table, derived via immunoSEQ multiplex PCR, lists solely in-frame clones and lacks some. The table has almost 200,000 clones, around four fifths seen once. The specimen was peripheral blood. The receptor set was obtained from a man aged 55 to 70 with COVID-19, enrolled during active disease.

V and J are TRBV6-5 and TRBJ2-5, with TRBD2 matching over 9 bases. The CDR3 contains 15 residues. Trimming took 5 bases from V and 1 from J; bases not matched to a gene: 5. CDR1 MNHEY and CDR2 SVGAGI come from the germline V gene. The CDR3, as DNA: TGTGCCAGCAGTACGAGCGGGAGGCCCCAAGAGACCCAGTACTTC. It codes for CASSTSGRPQETQYF.

In its sample, this clone was seen once. The chain joins TRBV27 to TRBJ1-3; 10 bases map to TRBD1. The CDR3 covers 17 residues. Germline lookup yields CDR1 MNHEY and CDR2 SMNVEV (reference sequence). Losses at the gene ends were 6 bases for V and 0 bases for J; bases not matched to a gene: 8. The DNA for the CDR3 is TGTGCCAGCAGGCCGGGACAGGGGCAACCCTCTGGAAACACCATATATTTT. The encoded protein is CASRPGQGQPSGNTIYF.

The table lists this clone with a count of one. V usage is TRBV27 and J usage is TRBJ1-2; no firm D call. The V gene lost 3 bases and the J gene lost 0 bases, with 14 bases spanning the gap. CDR3 size: 16 residues. Germline values: CDR1 MNHEY, CDR2 SMNVEV (reference sequence). This CDR3 reads CASSFSSARSNYGYTF. The CDR3 bases are TGTGCCAGCAGTTTTAGCAGCGCCCGTTCTAACTATGGCTACACCTTC.

The rearrangement joins TRBV5-8 to TRBJ1-4; a possible D gene is TRBD1 (5 bases). Germline V lookup: CDR1 SGHTS, CDR2 YDEGEE. V gave up 4 bases and J gave up 3 bases, with 10 bases separating them. This CDR3 region has 14 residues. The CDR3 coding sequence is TGTGCCAGCAGCCTGCCAGGGTCTAATGAAAAACTGTTTTTT. Protein sequence: CASSLPGSNEKLFF.

J is TRBJ1-2 and V is TRBV7-9; D gene unclear. From germline, CDR1 is SEHNR and CDR2 FQNEAQ (reference sequence). The V gene lost 4 bases and the J gene lost 0 bases, with 15 bases spanning the gap. The CDR3 extends over 16 amino acids. The CDR3 region is CASSSPTLTTNYGYTF. The CDR3 DNA follows: TGTGCCAGCAGCTCTCCAACCCTGACAACTAACTATGGCTACACCTTC.